Listed below are T cell receptor beta chains from one sample, sequenced in a study of regulatory T cells in long-lasting Graves disease. TCRdb re-analysed the multiplex PCR reads in MiXCR, keeping a single row per CDR3 protein. The sample yields about 470,000 distinct CDR3 sequences, roughly 21% seen once. The specimen was peripheral blood mononuclear cells (PBMCs), collected when the disease was refractory, from a patient treated with antithyroid drugs. The receptors stem from a female donor with Graves disease. The CDR3 runs from the conserved cysteine through the conserved F or W. The D gene is left open where the match is weak. Some rows have no size entry. The others give once, few or many, or a class for an expanded clone.

>.|TRBV12-3/TRBV12-4|TRBJ2-3|many
CASTDKRSTDTQYF
TGTGCCAGCACAGACAAGCGTAGCACAGATACGCAGTATTTT
>.|TRBV12-3/TRBV12-4|TRBJ2-7|many
CASSPESYEQYF
TGTGCCAGCAGCCCCGAGTCCTACGAGCAGTACTTC
>TRBD2|TRBV6-8|TRBJ2-1|once
CASSFSRGGWFF
TGTGCCAGCAGTTTCTCTAGGGGAGGGTGGTTCTTC
>.|TRBV28|TRBJ2-2|many
CASSLGLAQNTGELFF
TGTGCCAGCAGTTTAGGCCTAGCGCAGAACACCGGGGAGCTGTTTTTT
>.|TRBV28|TRBJ2-5|many
CASSLRISGETQYF
TGTGCCAGCAGTTTAAGGATTTCAGGAGAGACCCAGTACTTC
>.|TRBV28|TRBJ1-2|many
CASSLAELYGYTF
TGTGCCAGCAGTTTAGCAGAACTCTATGGCTACACCTTC
>TRBD1|TRBV19|TRBJ1-3|.
CASSIAGGRNTIYF
TGTGCCAGTAGTATTGCAGGGGGCCGGAACACCATATATTTT
>TRBD1|TRBV9|TRBJ1-2|many
CASSARQGTRYTF
TGTGCCAGCAGCGCTCGACAGGGCACCCGCTACACCTTC
>.|TRBV14|TRBJ1-4|few
CASSQDWGPSTNEKLFF
TGTGCCAGCAGCCAAGATTGGGGTCCCTCAACTAATGAAAAACTGTTTTTT
>.|TRBV27|TRBJ2-2|many
CASSQDVRTANTGELFF
TGTGCCAGCAGTCAAGATGTAAGGACAGCAAACACCGGGGAGCTGTTTTTT
>.|TRBV20-1|TRBJ2-7|many
CSARGHNEQYF
TGCAGTGCTAGAGGACATAACGAGCAGTACTTC
>TRBD2|TRBV5-6|TRBJ2-7|.
CASSFGGGVSYEQYF
TGTGCCAGCAGCTTCGGCGGGGGGGTCTCCTACGAGCAGTACTTC
>.|TRBV28|TRBJ2-5|many
CASSQGWPGLVETQYF
TGTGCCAGCAGTCAAGGTTGGCCAGGGCTCGTGGAGACCCAGTACTTC
>TRBD1|TRBV19|TRBJ1-2|.
CASTLLAGTGGAMGYTF
TGTGCCAGTACCCTACTCGCCGGGACAGGGGGCGCGATGGGCTACACCTTC
>.|TRBV30|TRBJ2-5|many
CAWEAGGEETQYF
TGTGCCTGGGAGGCCGGCGGAGAAGAGACCCAGTACTTC
>TRBD2|TRBV7-2|TRBJ2-7|.
CASSWPGLAGYEQYF
TGTGCCAGCAGCTGGCCGGGACTAGCGGGGTACGAGCAGTACTTC
>TRBD1|TRBV11-2|TRBJ1-6|many
CASSNVQGVRGPLHF
TGTGCCAGCAGCAACGTACAGGGGGTTAGAGGACCCCTCCACTTT
>TRBD1|TRBV15|TRBJ2-5|many
CATSARQGQETQYF
TGTGCCACCAGCGCCCGACAGGGCCAAGAGACCCAGTACTTC
>.|TRBV20-1|TRBJ1-5|.
CSARGGGAQPQHF
TGCAGTGCTAGGGGGGGGGGGGCTCAGCCCCAGCATTTT
>.|TRBV11-1|TRBJ2-7|.
CASSPRVDEQYF
TGTGCCAGCAGCCCACGGGTGGATGAGCAGTACTTC
>.|TRBV12-3/TRBV12-4|TRBJ2-2|many
CASRPGTVTGELFF
TGTGCCAGCAGACCCGGGACGGTCACCGGGGAGCTGTTTTTT
>.|TRBV7-2|TRBJ2-5|.
CASSLVSRETQYF
TGTGCCAGCAGCTTAGTCAGCCGGGAGACCCAGTACTTC
>.|TRBV4-1|TRBJ1-1|.
CASSPKAGLTEAFF
TGCGCCAGCAGCCCGAAGGCGGGTCTCACTGAAGCTTTCTTT
>.|TRBV28|TRBJ1-2|many
CASSSQAYYGYTF
TGTGCCAGCAGTTCCCAGGCATACTATGGCTACACCTTC
>TRBD2|TRBV7-6|TRBJ2-7|.
CASSPPAGGSYEQYF
TGTGCCAGCAGCCCCCCGGCCGGGGGGAGCTACGAGCAGTACTTC
>TRBD1|TRBV12-3/TRBV12-4|TRBJ2-7|many
CASSLTGPGGYEQYF
TGTGCCAGCAGTCTGACAGGGCCAGGCGGCTACGAGCAGTACTTC
>.|TRBV4-2|TRBJ1-1|.
CASSQDMGMNTEAFF
TGTGCCAGCAGCCAAGATATGGGGATGAACACTGAAGCTTTCTTT
>.|TRBV20-1|TRBJ2-5|.
CSARKGGQGRETQYF
TGCAGTGCTAGGAAGGGTGGCCAGGGGAGAGAGACCCAGTACTTC
>.|TRBV6-2/TRBV6-3|TRBJ1-4|many
CASSPEGLQLFF
TGTGCCAGCAGCCCCGAGGGGTTACAACTGTTTTTT
>TRBD2|TRBV20-1|TRBJ2-4|few
CSANNYGDYHSGKNIQYF
TGCAGTGCAAACAATTACGGGGACTACCATTCCGGCAAAAACATTCAGTACTTC
>TRBD2|TRBV9|TRBJ2-2|few
CASSVIAGRSGELFF
TGTGCCAGCAGCGTAATAGCGGGGCGATCCGGGGAGCTGTTTTTT
>TRBD1|TRBV9|TRBJ1-1|many
CASSVGAGGDTEAFF
TGTGCCAGCAGCGTGGGGGCAGGGGGGGACACTGAAGCTTTCTTT
>.|TRBV29-1|TRBJ2-7|few
CSVGNQVEQYF
TGCAGCGTTGGGAACCAAGTCGAGCAGTACTTC
>.|TRBV4-3|TRBJ2-7|.
CASSQDGGFYEQYF
TGCGCCAGCAGCCAAGATGGGGGATTCTACGAGCAGTACTTC
>.|TRBV6-2/TRBV6-3|TRBJ2-3|.
CASTKRSTDTQYF
TGTGCCAGCACCAAAAGGTCGACAGATACGCAGTATTTT
>.|TRBV3-1|TRBJ1-2|.
CASSHTTPGASGYTF
TGTGCCAGCAGCCATACGACACCCGGCGCTAGTGGCTACACCTTC
>.|TRBV9|TRBJ2-4|few
CASSPDTGPQYF
TGTGCCAGCAGCCCTGATACGGGACCTCAGTACTTC
>.|TRBV3-1|TRBJ1-3|many
CASSQDGSSGNTIYF
TGTGCCAGCAGCCAAGATGGTAGCTCTGGAAACACCATATATTTT